This TCR beta chain was documented in a study of blood T cell repertoires in COVID-19. Across the whole study: Specimens from acute and convalescent COVID-19 originated in the United States, Italy and Spain. The cDNA or gDNA used as material had been derived from T cells, B-cell-depleted T cells, or PBMCs.

Authors' data handling: From reference gene primer amplification, estimates of nucleated cell counts were derived. Profiled with immunoSEQ multiplex PCR; TCRdb holds only in-frame clones, not every one. V, J and clone size derive from that table, while D and trimming were established from the DNA sequence. Of over 100,000 clones in the sample, around 80% were seen once. CDR1 MDHEN and CDR2 SYDVKM come from the germline V gene. Trimming cost V 6 bases and J 2 bases, with 10 bases left between them. The CDR3 totals 13 residues. The chain joins TRBV28 to TRBJ1-2; D is unclear. Sequencing used peripheral blood. The TCR originated in a human donor in a cohort sampled during active or convalescent COVID-19. In nucleotides, the CDR3 is TGTGCCAGCAGAAGTACAGTCAACTATGGCTACACCTTC. It codes for CASRSTVNYGYTF.